This T cell receptor (beta chain) is drawn from a study of spatial heterogeneity in lung cancer. There are a few counts of this clonotype. The antigen remains unidentified. TCRdb itself ran the 5' RACE reads through MiXCR, one entry per CDR3 protein. The sample contains approximately 92,000 distinct CDR3 sequences, approximately 12% of which appear only once. Study results and limitations: Expanded tumor TCRs that were ubiquitous appeared in blood more at resection than follow-up.

Time point indicated: sample taken at primary tumor resection. Samples came from 70 to 80 TRACERx patients with untreated early-stage lung cancer. This CDR3 has 15 residues. CDR1 is SGHRS and CDR2 is YFSETQ in the germline V gene. Unmatched junction bases numbered 3, after V lost 1 base and J lost 5 bases. Here the sequenced sample was PBMCs, taken at surgery. The chain employs TRBV5-1 and TRBJ2-1; TRBD2 matches at 10 bases. The sequence was obtained from a male donor with early-stage non-small cell lung cancer. CDR3 residues: CASSLTTSGHNEQFF. The DNA for the CDR3 is TGCGCCAGCAGCTTGACGACTAGCGGGCACAATGAGCAGTTCTTC.